This T cell receptor beta chain was profiled in a study of radiation and T cells in renal cell carcinoma (TCRdb year 2020). For context, the study as a whole: The samples were obtained from a clinical trial, where primary renal cell carcinomas were treated with 15 Gy stereotactic body radiation therapy and then removed by nephrectomy 4 weeks afterward. Across all 50 or so samples, over 4,000,000 unique CDR3 nucleotide sequences encoding 2.5 million to 3 million unique CDR3 amino acid sequences were identified. A total of some 55 samples underwent TCR beta sequencing, made up of roughly 26 tumors and about 27 peripheral blood samples.

Sample time point, as interpreted from the label and publication: baseline pretreatment blood. In light of the paper, this sample's treatment or condition label describes: 15 Gy SBRT to primary tumor, nephrectomy 4 weeks later. Serial peripheral blood from radiation-treated patients was sampled at baseline, 2 weeks and 4 weeks after SBRT to track tumor-enriched clonotypes. Every patient had renal cell carcinoma of clear cell pathology. Genomic DNA for TCR sequencing was prepared using the QIAamp DNA Blood Mini Kit (Qiagen). The analyses included only samples that passed all quality control checks. Broader findings and caveats from the paper: Changes in the blood repertoire were not tracked past 4 weeks after treatment. Effects of radiation dose or scheduling on the TCR repertoire could not be addressed with the single-armed trial design. Top tumor clonotypes rose in blood from baseline to 2 weeks post-radiation, then contracted by 4 weeks, suggesting transient expansion of tumor-resident clones. Because pretreatment tumor biopsies were not available, the study could not determine whether clonotypes were already present within the tumor at baseline.

Concerning this clone itself: This clone's antigen is unknown. One base away there is no much larger clone; base qualities are not given.

Following the manufacturer's recommendations, the immunoSEQ kit was used to generate TCR beta libraries from genomic DNA. For library preparation, a first multiplex PCR was performed with proprietary primers, followed by a second PCR in which unique barcodes were added, and bead cleanups were performed after each round. Each sample batch included a kit-provided positive control reaction and a negative control reaction. The final libraries were assessed on an Agilent 4200 TapeStation D1000 ScreenTape, pooled by volume, and quantified by qPCR. An Illumina NextSeq500 fitted with a MidOutput 150-cycle cartridge performed the sequencing, running 156 Read1 cycles and 15 Index1 cycles with the kit's custom primers. The pooled library was loaded at about 0.96 pM, and roughly 20% PhiX control was spiked in. From the authors' description of their analysis: Vendor-processed data were analyzed in R, with a clonotype defined as all T cells sharing the same CDR3 nucleotide sequence. In the clone abundance analyses, frequencies in each sample were normalized to that sample's 10,000 most abundant clones. Before analysis, public T cell clones were removed, and these numbered fewer than six per sample on average. A difference in abundance of at least 32-fold between compartments was used to define tumor-enriched and baseline blood-enriched clonotypes. A beta-binomial differential abundance model was used to identify clonotypes that were expanded or contracted between blood time points. Similarity between tumor and blood repertoires was quantified using the Baroni-Urbani and Buser coefficient, and groups were compared with two-tailed Wilcoxon tests in R. In its TCRdb copy, this immuneACCESS table keeps in-frame sequences only and misses some clones. Where compared with another copy, unresolved V genes explain less than half of these, and the others have no known cause. The D gene and trimming were derived from the DNA, and the V and J assignments and clone size from that table. In this sample the table shows around 140,000 clones, less than 90% of which occur a single time. The top ten clones comprise roughly 23% of the sample.

This receptor was identified in a woman in her forties or fifties with renal cell carcinoma. Sequences were derived from blood, sampled from a patient whose treatment included radiotherapy and nephrectomy.

Here the CDR3 is given as CASSLTVSGNTIYF. The DNA sequence is as follows: TGTGCCAGCAGCTTAACAGTCTCTGGAAACACCATATATTTT. The sequence is built from TRBV7-9 and TRBJ1-3; the D gene is not confidently resolved. The junction carries 5 bases between V and J, which are trimmed by 2 bases and 0 bases respectively. The CDR3 measures 14 amino acids from cysteine to phenylalanine. Solely the CDR3 DNA is kept, with 42 bases framed from the first base. CDR1 and CDR2, looked up from the germline V gene (reference sequence), are SEHNR and FQNEAQ.